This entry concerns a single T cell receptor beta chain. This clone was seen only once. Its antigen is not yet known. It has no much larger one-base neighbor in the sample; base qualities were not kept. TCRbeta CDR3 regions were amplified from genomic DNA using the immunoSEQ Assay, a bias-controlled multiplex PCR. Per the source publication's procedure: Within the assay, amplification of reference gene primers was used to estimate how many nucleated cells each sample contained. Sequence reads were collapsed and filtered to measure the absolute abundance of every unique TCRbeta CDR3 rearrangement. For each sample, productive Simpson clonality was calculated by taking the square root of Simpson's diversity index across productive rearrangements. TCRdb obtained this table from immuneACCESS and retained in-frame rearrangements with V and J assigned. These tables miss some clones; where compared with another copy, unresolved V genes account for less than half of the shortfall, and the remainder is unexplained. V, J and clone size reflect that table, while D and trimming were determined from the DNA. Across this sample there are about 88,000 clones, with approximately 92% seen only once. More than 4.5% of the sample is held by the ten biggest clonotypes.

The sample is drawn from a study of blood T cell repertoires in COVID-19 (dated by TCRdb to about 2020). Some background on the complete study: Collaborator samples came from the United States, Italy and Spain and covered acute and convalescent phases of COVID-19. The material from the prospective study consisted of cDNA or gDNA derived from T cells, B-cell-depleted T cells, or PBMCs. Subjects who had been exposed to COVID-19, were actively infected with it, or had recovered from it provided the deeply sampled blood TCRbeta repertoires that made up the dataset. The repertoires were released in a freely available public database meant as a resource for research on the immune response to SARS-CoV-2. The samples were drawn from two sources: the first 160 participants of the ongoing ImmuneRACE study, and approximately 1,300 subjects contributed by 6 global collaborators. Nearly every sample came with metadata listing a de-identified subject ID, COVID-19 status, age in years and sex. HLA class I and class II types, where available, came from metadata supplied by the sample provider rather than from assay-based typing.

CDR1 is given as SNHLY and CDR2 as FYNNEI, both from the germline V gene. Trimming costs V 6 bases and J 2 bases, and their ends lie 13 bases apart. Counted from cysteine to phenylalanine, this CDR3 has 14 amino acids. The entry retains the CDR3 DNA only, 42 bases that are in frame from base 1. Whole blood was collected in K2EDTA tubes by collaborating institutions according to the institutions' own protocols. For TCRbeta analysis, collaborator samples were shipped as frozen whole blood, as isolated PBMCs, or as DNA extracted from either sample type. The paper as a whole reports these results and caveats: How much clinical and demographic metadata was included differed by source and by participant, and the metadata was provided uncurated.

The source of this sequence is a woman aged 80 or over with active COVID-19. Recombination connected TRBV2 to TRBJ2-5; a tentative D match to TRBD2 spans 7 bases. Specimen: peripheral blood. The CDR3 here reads CASRGGRGQETQYF. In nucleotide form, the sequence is TGTGCCAGCAGGGGGGGGCGAGGTCAAGAGACCCAGTACTTC.